This T cell receptor beta chain originates from a study of technical replicates of blood from a handful of donors. CDR3 length: 13 amino acids. Germline V lookup: CDR1 SGHDN, CDR2 FVKESK. The ends were cut back, 4 bases at V and 4 bases at J, with 10 bases in the middle. Sequencing was performed with immunoSEQ multiplex PCR; in TCRdb, only in-frame clones are kept and a portion is missing. In the table there are 90,000 to 100,000 clones, 90% to 96% of which are singletons. The clonotype was recovered from a human donor in good health. The sequenced material came from T cells isolated from PBMCs. The V call is TRBV14, the J call TRBJ1-2; D unresolved. CDR3 region: CASSRQVTYGYTF. DNA of the CDR3: TGTGCCAGCAGCCGGCAGGTTACCTATGGCTACACCTTC.